This T cell receptor beta chain was retrieved from a study of technical replicates of blood from several donors. Germline CDR1 and CDR2: KGHSH and LQKENI. The CDR3 spans 13 residues. Trimming shortened V by 2 bases and J by 1 base, and 5 bases separated the two germline ends. The data were produced by immunoSEQ multiplex PCR, yet TCRdb's version contains in-frame clones alone and is incomplete. Altogether 70,000 to 90,000 clones are present, more than 80% being singletons, with the ten largest covering around 0.24%. Input material: T cells isolated from PBMCs. The clonotype originates from a human donor in good health. The chain recombines TRBV18 with TRBJ2-5; D is unclear. The CDR3 DNA sequence: TGTGCCAGCTCACCAGAGTCCCAAGAGACCCAGTACTTC. As protein: CASSPESQETQYF.